This paragraph covers one T cell receptor (beta chain) sequence. As yet, its antigen is unknown. This record belongs to a study of blood T cells in healthy people across ages. Alongside a J-beta primer mix, a sample-barcoded 5' primer served in a second PCR lasting roughly 7 to 11 cycles. MiXCR, applied by TCRdb to the 5' RACE reads, yields one record per CDR3 protein. This sample has about 1,400,000 distinct CDR3 sequences, with almost 60% found just once. Overall study results and limits: TCR beta diversity per million T cells fell roughly linearly with age.

The CDR3 totals 17 residues. Trimming at V came to 4 bases and at J to 0 bases, leaving 5 bases not matched to a gene. In germline, CDR1 is SGDLS, CDR2 YYNGEE. The sequenced sample was blood. The chain employs TRBV9 and TRBJ2-6; 9 bases fit TRBD2. The sequence was obtained from a man aged 18-30 years in good health. For the CDR3, the DNA is TGTGCCAGCAGCTTCAGCGGGGGGAACTCTGGGGCCAACGTCCTGACTTTC. Translation gives CASSFSGGNSGANVLTF.